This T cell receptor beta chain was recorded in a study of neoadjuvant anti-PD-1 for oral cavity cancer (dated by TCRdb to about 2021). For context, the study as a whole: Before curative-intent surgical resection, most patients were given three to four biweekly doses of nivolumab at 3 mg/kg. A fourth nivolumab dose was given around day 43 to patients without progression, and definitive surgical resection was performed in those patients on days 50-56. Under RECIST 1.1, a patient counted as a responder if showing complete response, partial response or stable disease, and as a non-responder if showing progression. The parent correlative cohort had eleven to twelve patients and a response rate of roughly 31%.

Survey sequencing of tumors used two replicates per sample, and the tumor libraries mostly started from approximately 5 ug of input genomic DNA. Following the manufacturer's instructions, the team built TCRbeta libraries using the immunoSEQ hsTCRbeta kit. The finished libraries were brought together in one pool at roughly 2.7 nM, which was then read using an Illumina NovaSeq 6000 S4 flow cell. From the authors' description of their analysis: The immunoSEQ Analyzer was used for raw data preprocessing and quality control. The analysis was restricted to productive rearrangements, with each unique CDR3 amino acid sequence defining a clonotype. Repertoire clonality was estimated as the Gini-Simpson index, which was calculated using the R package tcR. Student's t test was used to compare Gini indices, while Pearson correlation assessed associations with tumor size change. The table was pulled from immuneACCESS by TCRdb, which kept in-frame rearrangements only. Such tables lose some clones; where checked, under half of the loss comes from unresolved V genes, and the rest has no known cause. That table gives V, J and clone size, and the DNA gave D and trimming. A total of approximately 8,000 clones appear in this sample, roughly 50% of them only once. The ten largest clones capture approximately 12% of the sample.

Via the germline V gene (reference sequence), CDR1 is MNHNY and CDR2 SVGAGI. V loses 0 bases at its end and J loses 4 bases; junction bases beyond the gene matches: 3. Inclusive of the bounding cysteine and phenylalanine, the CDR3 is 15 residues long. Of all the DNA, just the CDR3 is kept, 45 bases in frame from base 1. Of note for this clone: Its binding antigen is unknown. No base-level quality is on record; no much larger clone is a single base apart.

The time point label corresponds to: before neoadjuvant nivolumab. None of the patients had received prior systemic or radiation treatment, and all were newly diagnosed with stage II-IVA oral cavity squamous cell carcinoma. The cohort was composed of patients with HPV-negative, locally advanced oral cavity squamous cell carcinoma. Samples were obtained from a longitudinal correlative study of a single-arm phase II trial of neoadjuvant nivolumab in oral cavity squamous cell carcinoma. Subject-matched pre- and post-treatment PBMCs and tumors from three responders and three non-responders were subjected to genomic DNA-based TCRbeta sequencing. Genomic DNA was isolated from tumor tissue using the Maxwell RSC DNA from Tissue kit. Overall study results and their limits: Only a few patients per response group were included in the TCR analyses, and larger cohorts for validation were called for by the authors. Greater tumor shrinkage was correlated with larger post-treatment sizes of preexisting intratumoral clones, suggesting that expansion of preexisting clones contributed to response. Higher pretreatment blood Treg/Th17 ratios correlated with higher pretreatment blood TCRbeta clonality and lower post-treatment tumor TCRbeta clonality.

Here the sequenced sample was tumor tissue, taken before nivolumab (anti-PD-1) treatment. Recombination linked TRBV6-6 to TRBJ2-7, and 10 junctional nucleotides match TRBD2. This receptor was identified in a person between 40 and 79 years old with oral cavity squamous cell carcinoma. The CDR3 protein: CASSYSLAGVYEQYF. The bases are TGTGCCAGCAGTTACTCCCTAGCGGGAGTGTACGAGCAGTACTTC.